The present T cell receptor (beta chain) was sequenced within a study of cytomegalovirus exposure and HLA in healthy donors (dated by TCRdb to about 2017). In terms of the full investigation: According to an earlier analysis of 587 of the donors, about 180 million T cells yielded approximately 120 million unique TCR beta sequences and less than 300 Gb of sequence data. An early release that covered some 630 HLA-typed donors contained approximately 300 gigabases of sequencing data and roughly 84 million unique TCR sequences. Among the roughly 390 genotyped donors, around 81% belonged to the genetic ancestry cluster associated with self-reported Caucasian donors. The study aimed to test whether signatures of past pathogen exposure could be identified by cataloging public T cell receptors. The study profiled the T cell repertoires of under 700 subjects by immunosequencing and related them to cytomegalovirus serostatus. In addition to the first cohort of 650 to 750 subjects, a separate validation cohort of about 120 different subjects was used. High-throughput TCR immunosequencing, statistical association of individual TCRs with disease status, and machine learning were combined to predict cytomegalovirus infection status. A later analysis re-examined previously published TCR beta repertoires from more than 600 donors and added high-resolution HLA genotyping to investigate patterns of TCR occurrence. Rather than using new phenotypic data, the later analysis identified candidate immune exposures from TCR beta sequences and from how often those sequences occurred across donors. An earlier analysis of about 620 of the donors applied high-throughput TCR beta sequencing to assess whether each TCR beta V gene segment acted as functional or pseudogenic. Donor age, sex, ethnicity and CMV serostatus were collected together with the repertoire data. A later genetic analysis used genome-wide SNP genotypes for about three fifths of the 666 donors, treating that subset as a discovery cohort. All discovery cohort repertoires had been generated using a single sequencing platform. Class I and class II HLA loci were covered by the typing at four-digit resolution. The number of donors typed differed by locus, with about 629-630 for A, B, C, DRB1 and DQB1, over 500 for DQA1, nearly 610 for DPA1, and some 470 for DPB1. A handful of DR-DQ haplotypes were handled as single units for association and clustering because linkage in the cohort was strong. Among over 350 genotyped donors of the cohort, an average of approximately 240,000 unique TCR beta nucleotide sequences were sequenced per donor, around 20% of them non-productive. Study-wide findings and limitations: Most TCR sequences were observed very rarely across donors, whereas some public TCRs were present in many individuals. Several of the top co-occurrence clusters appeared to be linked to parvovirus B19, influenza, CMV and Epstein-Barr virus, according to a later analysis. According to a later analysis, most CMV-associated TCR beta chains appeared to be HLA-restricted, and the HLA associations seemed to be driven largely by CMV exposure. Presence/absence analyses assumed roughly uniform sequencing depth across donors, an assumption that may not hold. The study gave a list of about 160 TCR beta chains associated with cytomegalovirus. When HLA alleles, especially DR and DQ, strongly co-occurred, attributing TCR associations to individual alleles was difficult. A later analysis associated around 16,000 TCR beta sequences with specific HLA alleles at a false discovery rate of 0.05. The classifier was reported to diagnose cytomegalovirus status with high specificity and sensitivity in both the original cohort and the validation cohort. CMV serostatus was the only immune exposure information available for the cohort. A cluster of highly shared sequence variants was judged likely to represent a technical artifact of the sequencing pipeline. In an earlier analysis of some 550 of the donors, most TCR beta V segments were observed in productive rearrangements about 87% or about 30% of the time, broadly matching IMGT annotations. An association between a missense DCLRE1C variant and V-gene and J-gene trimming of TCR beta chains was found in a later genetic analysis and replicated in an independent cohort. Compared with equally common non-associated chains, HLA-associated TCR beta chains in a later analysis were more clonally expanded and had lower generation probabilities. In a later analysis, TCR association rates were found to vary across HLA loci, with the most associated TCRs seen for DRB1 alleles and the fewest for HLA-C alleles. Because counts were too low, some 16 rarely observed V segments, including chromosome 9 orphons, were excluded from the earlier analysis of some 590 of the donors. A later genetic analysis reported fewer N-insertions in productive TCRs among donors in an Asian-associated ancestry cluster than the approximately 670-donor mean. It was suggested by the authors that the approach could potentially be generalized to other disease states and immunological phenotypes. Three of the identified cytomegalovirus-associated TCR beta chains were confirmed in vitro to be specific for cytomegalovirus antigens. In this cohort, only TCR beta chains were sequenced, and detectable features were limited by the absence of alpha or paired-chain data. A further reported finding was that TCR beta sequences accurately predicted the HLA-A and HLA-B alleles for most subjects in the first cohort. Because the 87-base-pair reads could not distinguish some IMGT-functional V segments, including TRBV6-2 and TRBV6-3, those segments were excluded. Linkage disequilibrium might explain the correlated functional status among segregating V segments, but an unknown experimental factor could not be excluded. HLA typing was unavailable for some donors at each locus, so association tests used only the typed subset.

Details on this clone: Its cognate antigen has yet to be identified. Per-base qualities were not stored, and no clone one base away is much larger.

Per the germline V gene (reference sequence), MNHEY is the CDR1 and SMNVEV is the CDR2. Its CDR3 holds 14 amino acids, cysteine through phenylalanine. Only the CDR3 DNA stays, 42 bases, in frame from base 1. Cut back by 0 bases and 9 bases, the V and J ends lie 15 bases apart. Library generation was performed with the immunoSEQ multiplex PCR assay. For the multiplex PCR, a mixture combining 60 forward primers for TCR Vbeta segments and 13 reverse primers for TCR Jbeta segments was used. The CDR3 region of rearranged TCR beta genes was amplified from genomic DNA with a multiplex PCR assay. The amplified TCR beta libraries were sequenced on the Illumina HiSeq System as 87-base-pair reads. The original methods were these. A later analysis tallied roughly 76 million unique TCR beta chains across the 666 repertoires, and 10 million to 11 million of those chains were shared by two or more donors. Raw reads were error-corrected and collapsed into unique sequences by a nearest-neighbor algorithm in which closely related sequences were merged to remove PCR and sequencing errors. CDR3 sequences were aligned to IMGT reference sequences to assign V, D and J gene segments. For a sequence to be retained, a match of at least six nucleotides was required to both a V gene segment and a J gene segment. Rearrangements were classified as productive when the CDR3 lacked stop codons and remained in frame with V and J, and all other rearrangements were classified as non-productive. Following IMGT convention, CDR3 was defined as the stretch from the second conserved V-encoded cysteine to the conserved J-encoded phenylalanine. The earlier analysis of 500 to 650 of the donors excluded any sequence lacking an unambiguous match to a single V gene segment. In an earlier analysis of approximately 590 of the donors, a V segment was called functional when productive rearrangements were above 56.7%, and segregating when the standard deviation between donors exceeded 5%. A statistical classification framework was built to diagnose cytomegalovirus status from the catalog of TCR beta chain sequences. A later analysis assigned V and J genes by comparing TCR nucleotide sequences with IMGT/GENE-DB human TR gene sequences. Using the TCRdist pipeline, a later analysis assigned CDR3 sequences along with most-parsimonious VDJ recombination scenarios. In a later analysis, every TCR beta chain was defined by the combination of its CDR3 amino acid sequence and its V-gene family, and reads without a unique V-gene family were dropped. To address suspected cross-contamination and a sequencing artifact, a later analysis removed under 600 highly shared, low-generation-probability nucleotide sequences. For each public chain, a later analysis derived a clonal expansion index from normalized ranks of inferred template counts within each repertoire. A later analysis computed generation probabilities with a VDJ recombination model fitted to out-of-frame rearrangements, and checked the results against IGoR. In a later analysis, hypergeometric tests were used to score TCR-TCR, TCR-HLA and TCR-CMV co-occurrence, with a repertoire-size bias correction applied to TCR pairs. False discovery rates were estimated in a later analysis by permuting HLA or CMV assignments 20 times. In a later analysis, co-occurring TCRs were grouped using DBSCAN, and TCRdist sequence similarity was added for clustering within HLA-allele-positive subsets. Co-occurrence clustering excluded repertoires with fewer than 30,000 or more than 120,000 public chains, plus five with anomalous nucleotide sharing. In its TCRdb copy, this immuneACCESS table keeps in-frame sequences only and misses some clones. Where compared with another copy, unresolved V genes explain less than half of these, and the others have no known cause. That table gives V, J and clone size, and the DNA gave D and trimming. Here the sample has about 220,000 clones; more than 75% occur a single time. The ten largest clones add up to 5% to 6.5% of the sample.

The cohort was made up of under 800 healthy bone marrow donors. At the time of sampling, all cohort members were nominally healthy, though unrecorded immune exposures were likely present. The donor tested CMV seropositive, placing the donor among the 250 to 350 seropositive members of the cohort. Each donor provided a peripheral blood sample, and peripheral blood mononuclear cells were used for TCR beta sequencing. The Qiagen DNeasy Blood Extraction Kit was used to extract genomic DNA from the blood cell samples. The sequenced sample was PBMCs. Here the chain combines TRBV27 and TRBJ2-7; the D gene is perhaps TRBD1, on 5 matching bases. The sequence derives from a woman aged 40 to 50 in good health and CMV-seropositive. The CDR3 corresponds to CASSLSDSWSGQYF. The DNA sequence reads TGTGCCAGCAGTTTATCCGACAGCTGGTCGGGGCAGTACTTC.